One TCR beta chain is described in this entry. Its antigen is still unknown. No base quality information exists; no much larger clone differs at one position. CDR1 and CDR2 (SGHTA, FQGNSA) derive from the germline V gene. A distance of 11 bases separates the germline ends of V and J, which lose 5 bases and 2 bases respectively. There are 14 amino acids in the CDR3, from cysteine to phenylalanine inclusive. This entry keeps only the CDR3 DNA: 42 bases, framed from base 1. TCRbeta CDR3 regions were amplified from genomic DNA by means of the immunoSEQ Assay, a bias-controlled multiplex PCR. The authors processed their data as follows. Within the assay, amplification of reference gene primers was used to estimate how many nucleated cells each sample contained. To quantify the absolute abundance of each unique TCRbeta CDR3 rearrangement, sequence reads were collapsed and filtered. Productive Simpson clonality was computed per sample as the square root of Simpson's diversity index over productive rearrangements. TCRdb took over this immuneACCESS table, retaining in-frame rearrangements with V and J assigned. Such tables are incomplete; in checked studies, under half of the missing clones stem from an unresolved V gene, and the remainder is unexplained. V, J and clone size are taken as reported in that table, and D and trimming were inferred from the DNA itself. The sample records approximately 160,000 clones, 90% of which are singletons. Roughly 0.56% of the sample comes from the top ten.

These data are taken from a study of blood T cell repertoires in COVID-19 (dated by TCRdb to the early 2020s). Regarding the complete study: Samples covering the acute and convalescent phases of COVID-19 were provided by collaborators in the United States, Italy and Spain. The prospective study material was composed of cDNA or gDNA derived from T cells, B-cell-depleted T cells, or PBMCs. The dataset comprised deeply sampled blood TCRbeta repertoires from subjects exposed to, actively infected with, or recovered from COVID-19. The repertoires were released in a freely available public database intended as a resource for research on the immune response to SARS-CoV-2. The samples were drawn from the first 160 participants of the ongoing ImmuneRACE study and from over 950 subjects provided by 6 global collaborators. A de-identified subject ID, COVID-19 status, age in years and sex were almost always included in the sample metadata. Where HLA class I and class II types were available, the types were taken from metadata supplied by the sample provider, not from assay-based typing. The full study reports these points: The quantity of clinical and demographic metadata differed by source and by participant and was supplied without curation.

Collaborating institutions collected whole blood in K2EDTA tubes following their own protocols. For TCRbeta analysis, collaborators shipped samples as frozen whole blood, isolated PBMCs, or DNA extracted from either of those sample types. Sequencing was carried out using peripheral blood. The sequence derives from a man between 45 and 60 years old with acute or convalescent COVID-19. The receptor chain draws on TRBV7-2 and TRBJ2-3, with TRBD1 perhaps the D gene, on 6 matching bases. Here the CDR3 is given as CASSLQGPTDTQYF. The DNA sequence is TGTGCCAGCAGCCTTCAGGGGCCCACAGATACGCAGTATTTT.